The following is a T cell receptor beta chain sequence with its context. The data belong to a study of T-cell memory formation after mild COVID-19. TCRdb processed the 5' RACE reads anew with MiXCR; each CDR3 protein has one entry. The table shows almost 550,000 distinct CDR3 sequences, with 20% occurring only once. The CDR3 extends over 15 amino acids. With 1 base removed from V and 7 bases from J, the gap between germline ends came to 15 bases. Germline values: CDR1 SGHRS, CDR2 YFSETQ. The sequenced sample consisted of PBMCs or a T cell subset sorted from them (not recorded which). This rearrangement joins TRBV5-1 to TRBJ1-5; possible D gene TRBD1, 6 bases. The clonotype was recovered from an adult woman who had mild COVID-19 (a few samples of this study predate the infection). Cell type and time point are not known. The CDR3 DNA is TGCGCCAGCAGCTTGTCGACAGGAGTCATGCAGCCCCAGCATTTT. This translates into CASSLSTGVMQPQHF.